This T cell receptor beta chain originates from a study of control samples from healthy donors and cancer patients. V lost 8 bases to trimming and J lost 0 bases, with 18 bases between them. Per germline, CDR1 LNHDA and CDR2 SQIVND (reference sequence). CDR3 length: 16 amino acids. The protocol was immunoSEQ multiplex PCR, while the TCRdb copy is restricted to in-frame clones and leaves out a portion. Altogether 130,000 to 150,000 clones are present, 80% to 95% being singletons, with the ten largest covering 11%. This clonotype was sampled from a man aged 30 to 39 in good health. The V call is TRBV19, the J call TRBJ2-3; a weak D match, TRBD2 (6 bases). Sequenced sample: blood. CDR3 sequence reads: CASSNSGGTSTDTQYF. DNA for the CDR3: TGTGCCAGTTCCAACTCCGGGGGAACTAGCACAGATACGCAGTATTTT.